The table lists the clone carrying this TCR beta chain with many counts. Its antigen is unidentified. It was with a sample-barcoded 5' primer and a J-beta primer mix that a second PCR of about 6 to 12 cycles was run. Each TCR beta cDNA got a 12-nucleotide random molecular identifier. TCRdb reanalysed the 5' RACE reads using MiXCR and keeps one entry per CDR3 protein. The repertoire holds fewer than 750,000 distinct CDR3 sequences, with over 40% as singletons. The entry originates in a study of blood T cells in healthy people across ages. Study summary: Template switching recovered approximately one barcoded beta molecule for every two T cells. General observations from the study: Without sorted subsets, naive and antigen-experienced compartments could not be conclusively compared.

Germline V gene data show CDR1 as MNHEY and CDR2 as SVGAGI. The CDR3 loop spans 15 amino acids. V shed 7 bases and J shed 5 bases, with 17 bases lying between them. This TCR was sampled from a woman of 80 years or more in good health. Sequencing was carried out using blood. J is TRBJ2-2 and V is TRBV6-5, with a possible D match to TRBD1 (7 bases). This CDR3 reads CASTRQGGGTGELFF. Here the CDR3 DNA reads TGTGCCAGCACCAGACAGGGAGGAGGAACCGGGGAGCTGTTTTTT.